The entry below describes one T cell receptor beta chain. Antigen specificity is unknown. A read error is likely, as this CDR3 ends without the conserved phenylalanine or tryptophan. The limits of the CDR3 on the DNA are not certain, so only TCRdb's listed CDR3 is given. For CDR3 and TCR beta VDJ profiling, genomic DNA was the template used. TCRdb processed the reads anew with MiXCR; each CDR3 protein has one entry. The sample consists of about 250,000 distinct CDR3 sequences, approximately 50% of them appearing once. Patients chosen for sequencing had shown CD8+CD57+ cell expansion by flow cytometry. Among the patients, none had received any therapy at the time of blood sampling. These data are taken from a study of CD8+CD57+ T cells in acquired aplastic anemia. Study-level background: The sorted CD4+ and CD8+ cells yielded an average around 3.2 ug of DNA. Study-wide findings and caveats: Between the patient and control groups, CD8+ Simpson's diversity did not differ significantly.

The CDR3 numbers 8 amino acids, ends counted. Germline values: CDR1 MNHEY, CDR2 SVGAGI. This TCR was sampled from a human donor with aplastic anemia. Sequences were obtained from sorted CD4+, CD8+, or CD8+CD57+ T cells (not recorded which) from PBMCs. This chain connects TRBV6-5 to TRBJ1-2. This CDR3 reads CASRISGR.